A selection of T cell receptor beta chains follows, all from one sample in a study of T-cell reconstitution after alpha-beta-depleted transplantation in children. TCRdb analysed the PCR reads with MiXCR anew, one entry per CDR3 protein. The table lists some 640,000 distinct CDR3 sequences, approximately 16% of them singletons. The material was PBMCs from the stem cell graft donor, obtained from the stem cell graft. These receptors were collected from a human donor who donated a stem cell graft to a child with acute myeloid leukemia. Both conserved end residues are part of each CDR3. D genes are given only for firm matches. A clone size is listed for some rows: how often the clone was seen (once, few, many), or a class if it is expanded.

many	TRBD2	TRBV20-1	TRBJ2-1	TGCAGTGCTAGCCCAAGTAGCGGGGGGCACCCTAATGAGCAGTTCTTC	CSASPSSGGHPNEQFF
.	.	TRBV11-2	TRBJ2-1	TGTGCCAGCAGCTCCAAGGTGGACGTCAGCTATGAGGGCAATGAGCAGTTCTTC	CASSSKVDVSYEGNEQFF
few	.	TRBV29-1	TRBJ2-3	TGCAGCGTTGAAGATCCCGATTCTAGCACAGATACGCAGTATTTT	CSVEDPDSSTDTQYF
.	.	TRBV7-8	TRBJ2-1	TGTGCCAGCAGCTTATATGCGGGTTATGGTAACAATGAGCAGTTCTTC	CASSLYAGYGNNEQFF
.	.	TRBV7-2	TRBJ1-5	TGTGCCAGCAGCTTAACCTCCTCCCCCTACGGGGATCAGCCCCAGCATTTT	CASSLTSSPYGDQPQHF
few	TRBD1	TRBV6-5	TRBJ1-5	TGTGCCAGCAGTTACTCGGTAGACAGGGGGTCCAATCAGCCCCAGCATTTT	CASSYSVDRGSNQPQHF
many	.	TRBV7-2	TRBJ2-3	TGCGCCAGCAGCTTGGATGGCGGGGGCACAGATACGCAGTATTTT	CASSLDGGGTDTQYF
.	.	TRBV5-1	TRBJ2-1	TGCGCCAGCAGCTTACGGATTCGGAGGAGCTCCTACAATGAGCAGTTCTTC	CASSLRIRRSSYNEQFF
.	.	TRBV28	TRBJ2-2	TGTGCCAGCAGTTTCGGTTGGACACCGAACACCGGGGAGCTGTTTTTT	CASSFGWTPNTGELFF
few	.	TRBV12-3/TRBV12-4	TRBJ1-2	TGTGCCAGCAGTTCCAGAGCCGGGACCTTCCCGGGGGGCTACACCTTC	CASSSRAGTFPGGYTF
.	TRBD1	TRBV12-5	TRBJ2-4	TGTGCTAGTGGTTCGGACAGGGAGCACATTCAGTACTTC	CASGSDREHIQYF
many	TRBD2	TRBV5-1	TRBJ2-7	TGCGCCAGCAGGGGGACTAGCCTTACAAGCTACGAGCAGTACTTC	CASRGTSLTSYEQYF
few	.	TRBV10-2	TRBJ2-1	TGCGCCAGCAGGAGACAGCCTGACAATGAGCAGTTCTTC	CASRRQPDNEQFF
many	TRBD1	TRBV20-1	TRBJ1-1	TGCAGTGCACCTCTGGACAGGGATGCTTTCTTT	CSAPLDRDAFF
.	.	TRBV2	TRBJ1-1	TGTGCCAGCAGTGTAGGCAGGGTTGAGGGGGATGAAGCTTTCTTT	CASSVGRVEGDEAFF
many	TRBD1	TRBV5-6	TRBJ1-2	TGTGCCAGCAGCTGGGGTAGCACAGGGGGCGTCTACACCTTC	CASSWGSTGGVYTF
few	TRBD1	TRBV20-1	TRBJ1-5	TGCAGTGCTAGAGGTACGGACAGGGGAGGTCAGCCCCAGCATTTT	CSARGTDRGGQPQHF
many	.	TRBV18	TRBJ1-1	TGTGCCAGCTCACTCCGCACGAACACTGAAGCTTTCTTT	CASSLRTNTEAFF
many	.	TRBV5-5	TRBJ2-5	TGTGCCAGCAGCTTGTCAGGCAGCCAAGAGACCCAGTACTTC	CASSLSGSQETQYF